The present entry profiles one TCR beta chain with its context. Its antigen is unidentified. Reverse transcription of 0.5 to 1 ug RNA was performed with random hexamers. TCRdb analysed the immunoSEQ multiplex PCR reads with MiXCR anew, one entry per CDR3 protein. The data hold around 190,000 distinct CDR3 sequences, with approximately 94% observed a single time. The record originates from a study of CD8 T cells in Susac syndrome. The study, taken as a whole, reports: It was acknowledged in the study that the number of individuals who were included in its TCR sequencing and HLA analysis was relatively small.

Healthy donors acted as controls, with matching for age and sex. Germline CDR1 is SQVTM and CDR2 is ANQGSEA. This CDR3 is built from 15 residues. J was trimmed by 4 bases and V by 5 bases; bases with no gene match: 10. The specimen was CD4+ T cells from PBMCs. The chain joins TRBV29-1 to TRBJ2-3, with 9 bases that match TRBD2. This clonotype was obtained from a human donor in good health. The CDR3: CSVPRSGSTADTQYF. The DNA of the CDR3 is TGCAGCGTTCCCCGTAGCGGGAGCACGGCAGATACGCAGTATTTT.